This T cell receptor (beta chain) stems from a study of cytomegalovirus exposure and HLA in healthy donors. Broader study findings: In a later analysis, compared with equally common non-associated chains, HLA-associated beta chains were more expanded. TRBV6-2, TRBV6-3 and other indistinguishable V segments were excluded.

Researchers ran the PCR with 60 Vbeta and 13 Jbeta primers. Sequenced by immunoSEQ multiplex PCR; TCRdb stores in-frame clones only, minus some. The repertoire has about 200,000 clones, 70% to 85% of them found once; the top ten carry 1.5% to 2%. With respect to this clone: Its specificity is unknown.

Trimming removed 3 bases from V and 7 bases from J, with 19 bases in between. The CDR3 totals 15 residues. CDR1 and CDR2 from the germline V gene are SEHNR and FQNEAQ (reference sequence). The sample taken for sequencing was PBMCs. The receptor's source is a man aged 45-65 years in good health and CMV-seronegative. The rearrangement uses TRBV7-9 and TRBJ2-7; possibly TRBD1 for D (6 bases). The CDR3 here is CASSFQGFQSGEQYF. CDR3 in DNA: TGTGCCAGCAGCTTCCAGGGGTTCCAATCGGGGGAGCAGTACTTC.